These 21 T cell receptor beta chains were all obtained from the same sample, sequenced in a study of blood T cells in healthy people across ages. The authors ran a second PCR of 7 to 11 cycles using a sample-barcoded 5' primer and a J-beta primer mix. Each CDR3 protein is one row after TCRdb ran MiXCR on the 5' RACE reads. The profile shows roughly 1.5 million distinct CDR3 sequences, roughly two fifths of them singletons. Source material: blood. These receptors came from a woman under 30 in good health.

This clonotype came up once. The J gene is TRBJ2-1, the V gene TRBV5-1, with TRBD2 as a possible D gene (6 bases). Per germline, CDR1 SGHRS and CDR2 YFSETQ. This CDR3 is 16 amino acids long. V was cut by 2 bases and J by 0 bases, with 12 bases left in between. CDR3 amino acids: CASSLAGLPSYNEQFF. The CDR3 DNA follows: TGCGCCAGCAGCTTAGCGGGCTTGCCCTCCTACAATGAGCAGTTCTTC.

This clonotype was seen a handful of times. The J gene is TRBJ1-2, the V gene TRBV9; D may be TRBD1 (5 bases). V lost 0 bases, J lost 5 bases, and 11 bases lay in between. Germline loops: CDR1 SGDLS, CDR2 YYNGEE. This CDR3 spans 14 amino acids. The CDR3 is CASSVDAGPYGYTF. DNA of the CDR3: TGTGCCAGCAGCGTAGACGCAGGGCCGTATGGCTACACCTTC.

The chain couples TRBV6-2 or TRBV6-3 to TRBJ2-4; unclear D gene. CDR1 and CDR2 (germline): MNHEY, SVGEGT. Trimming left V 2 bases short and J 0 bases short, with 8 bases between. CDR3 length: 15 amino acids. This CDR3 reads CASSYGFRAKNIQYF. The CDR3 coding sequence is TGTGCCAGCAGTTACGGTTTCCGAGCCAAAAACATTCAGTACTTC.

V is TRBV6-2 or TRBV6-3 and J is TRBJ1-6; D not resolved. Germline-derived CDR1 and CDR2 are MNHEY and SVGEGT. The CDR3 is 13 residues long. V shed 0 bases and J shed 9 bases, with 6 bases lying between them. The CDR3 nucleotides read TGTGCCAGCAGTTACTCGAATGTTTCACCCCTCCACTTT. It codes for CASSYSNVSPLHF.

This clonotype came up many times. The chain joins TRBV12-3 or TRBV12-4 to TRBJ2-7, with a possible D match to TRBD2 (6 bases). V lost 6 bases to trimming and J lost 7 bases, with 13 bases between them. This CDR3 is built from 12 residues. CDR3 loop: CASSRESREQYF. The DNA of the CDR3 is TGTGCCAGCAGCCGGGAGTCTCGAGAGCAGTACTTC.

This clonotype occurred once. A clone one base away is much larger, so this may be a read error. The chain carries TRBV20-1 and TRBJ1-2; possibly TRBD1 for D (6 bases). CDR1 is DFQATT, CDR2 SNEGSKA, per germline (reference sequence). The CDR3 has 15 residues. Trimming removed 0 bases at V and 4 bases at J, with 15 bases between. This chain's CDR3 is CSAREGQGWIYGYTF. In DNA, the CDR3 is TGCAGTGCTAGAGAAGGTCAGGGGTGGATCTATGGCTACACCTTC.

The chain links TRBV25-1 to TRBJ2-1, with TRBD2 matching 11 bases. The end of the DNA fits TRBJ2-7 better, so the J call may be wrong. The germline gives CDR1 MGHDK, CDR2 SYGVNS. The CDR3 consists of 17 residues. The CDR3 DNA reads TGTGCCAGCAGTGTTGCTAGCGGGAGGAGCTCCTACAATGAGCAGTACTTC. Translation gives CASSVASGRSSYNEQYF.

This chain joins TRBV27 and TRBJ1-6, with unresolved D. The V end was cut by 5 bases, the J end by 13 bases, with 18 bases between. CDR1 and CDR2 (germline): MNHEY, SMNVEV (reference sequence). The CDR3 extends over 14 amino acids. Written as DNA, the CDR3 is TGTGCCAGCAGTGTTTCGGGCCGTGTTAGCCCCCTCCACTTT. Protein: CASSVSGRVSPLHF.

Of note for this clonotype: Given a much more abundant clone one base away, this may be a read error. V gene TRBV6-4 combines with J gene TRBJ2-7; 12 bases are a match to TRBD2. The CDR3 contains 15 residues. Per germline, CDR1 MRHNA and CDR2 SNTAGT. After removal of 0 bases from V and 7 bases from J, the junction contained 4 bases not matched to a gene. CDR3 sequence: CASSDSTSGSNEQYF. CDR3 nucleotides: TGTGCCAGCAGTGACTCGACTAGCGGGAGCAATGAGCAGTACTTC.

This clonotype has only a few counts. The chain joins TRBV2 to TRBJ2-7; the D is unclear. Looked up from germline, CDR1 is SNHLY and CDR2 is FYNNEI. The CDR3 contains 13 residues. V was trimmed by 7 bases and J by 3 bases, leaving 13 bases between them. CDR3 sequence: CASIGTVNYEQYF. CDR3 bases: TGTGCCAGCATTGGTACGGTGAACTACGAGCAGTACTTC.

CDR3 sequence (DNA): TGTGCCAGCAGTTTACTTCAGTCTAGCTATGAGCAGTTCTTC. It codes for CASSLLQSSYEQFF. The chain employs TRBV27 and TRBJ2-1; D may be TRBD2 (5 bases). CDR3 length equals 14 residues. Trimming took 2 bases from V and 8 from J, leaving 13 bases between them. Germline CDR1 reads MNHEY; CDR2 reads SMNVEV (reference sequence).

This rearrangement joins TRBV19 to TRBJ1-5; D remains unclear. Germline loops: CDR1 LNHDA, CDR2 SQIVND (reference sequence). The V gene lost 1 base and the J gene lost 11 bases, with 12 bases spanning the gap. This CDR3 region has 13 residues. The CDR3 DNA sequence: TGTGCCAGTAGTATAGGCCCGGCGATGGCCCAGCATTTT. Its protein product is CASSIGPAMAQHF.

This clonotype was seen more than once but under ten times. This chain links TRBV20-1 with TRBJ2-5; 7 bases match TRBD1. Germline V lookup: CDR1 DFQATT, CDR2 SNEGSKA (reference sequence). CDR3 length: 12 amino acids. The CDR3 is CSPSQGKETQYF. The CDR3 region has the DNA TGCAGCCCTTCACAGGGGAAAGAGACCCAGTACTTC.

J is TRBJ1-6 and V is TRBV12-5; tentatively, D is TRBD1 (5 bases). The ends were cut back, 3 bases at V and 10 bases at J, with 31 bases in the middle. CDR1 is LGHNT, CDR2 FRNRAP, per germline. The CDR3 covers 20 residues. Written as DNA, the CDR3 is TGTGCTAGTGGTTTTAGGGCCACCCCAGGGATAACTCGCCAAGGCTCACCCCTCCACTTT. Translating gives CASGFRATPGITRQGSPLHF.

V and J are TRBV4-3 and TRBJ2-3, with 10 nucleotides matching TRBD2. CDR1 and CDR2 (germline): LGHNA, YSLEER. V trimming: 0 bases; J trimming: 1 base; junction bases outside the gene matches: 4. The CDR3 has 17 residues. The CDR3 is CASSQDQRGGRTDTQYF. CDR3 nucleotide sequence: TGCGCCAGCAGCCAAGACCAGCGGGGGGGCCGCACAGATACGCAGTATTTT.

This chain connects TRBV6-2 or TRBV6-3 to TRBJ1-1; D may be TRBD1 (5 bases). The length of the CDR3 is 16 residues. Deletions cut 7 bases from V and 4 bases from J, with 22 bases between. CDR1 and CDR2 (germline): MNHEY, SVGEGT. The CDR3, as DNA: TGTGCCAGCAATAAGCGAGGGCGCTCGGGGGGCACTGAAGCTTTCTTT. Its translation: CASNKRGRSGGTEAFF.

There are a few counts of this clonotype. This chain joins TRBV6-1 and TRBJ1-6; D possibly corresponds to TRBD1 (5 bases). Trimming shortened V by 5 bases and J by 7 bases, and 18 bases separated the two germline ends. The germline CDR1 and CDR2 sequences are MNHNS and SASEGT. The CDR3 covers 16 residues. CDR3 sequence reads: CASSWGRDEPNSPLHF. As DNA, the CDR3 is TGTGCCAGCAGTTGGGGCCGGGACGAACCGAATTCACCCCTCCACTTT.

The V call is TRBV7-9, the J call TRBJ2-5, with D perhaps TRBD1 or TRBD2 (5 bases each). The DNA end lines up better with TRBJ2-7; the J call may be wrong. Looked up from germline, CDR1 is SEHNR and CDR2 is FQNEAQ (reference sequence). CDR3 length: 14 amino acids. The CDR3 loop reads CASSIGTVGAEQYF. DNA for the CDR3: TGTGCCAGCAGCATCGGGACGGTGGGTGCCGAGCAGTACTTC.

This clonotype was observed a few times. The chain has TRBV10-3 and TRBJ2-7, with no clear D. This CDR3 has 15 residues. Deletions cut 4 bases from V and 2 bases from J, with 15 bases between. Germline V gives CDR1 ENHRY, CDR2 SYGVKD. The CDR3 DNA reads as TGTGCCATCAGTGGGGATAGATTTTCAACCTACGAGCAGTACTTC. This codes for CAISGDRFSTYEQYF.

V and J are TRBV6-2 or TRBV6-3 and TRBJ1-5, with unresolved D. This CDR3 spans 15 amino acids. Germline V gene sequence: CDR1 MNHEY, CDR2 SVGEGT. Deletions cut 3 bases from V and 0 bases from J, with 9 bases between. The CDR3 spells CASSYAGYSNQPQHF. The CDR3 region has the DNA TGTGCCAGCAGTTATGCGGGCTATAGCAATCAGCCCCAGCATTTT.

The chain uses TRBV6-5 and TRBJ1-2; D uncertain. The CDR3 runs to 13 residues. The ends were cut back, 3 bases at V and 4 bases at J, with 9 bases in the middle. Germline values: CDR1 MNHEY, CDR2 SVGAGI. CDR3 bases: TGTGCCAGCAGTTATCGGCCACTCTATGGCTACACCTTC. Encoded protein: CASSYRPLYGYTF.